The clone carrying this T cell receptor (beta chain) was observed a few times. Its matching antigen is unknown. CDR1 is MNHEY, CDR2 SVGEGT, per germline. This CDR3 comprises 16 residues. V was pared by 5 bases and J by 5 bases, with 11 bases of the junction left unmatched. This sample is drawn from a study of early T cells in non-severe SARS-CoV-2 infection. Study information: Unsorted whole-blood RNA was sequenced in bulk, leaving chains unpaired.

Individual cDNA molecules each received unique molecular identifiers attached to them. TCRdb passed the 5' RACE reads through MiXCR, listing each CDR3 protein once. In the table there are 80,000 to 95,000 distinct CDR3 sequences, around 15% of which are singletons. Study-wide points: A preference for anti-spike CD8 responses marked VDJdb matching, which missed private and CD4 specificities.

The sequencing input was whole blood. The genes are TRBV6-2 or TRBV6-3 and TRBJ2-5, with 10 bases lining up with TRBD2. The clonotype originates from an adult who was a healthcare worker with PCR-confirmed SARS-CoV-2 infection or an uninfected control (not recorded which). In DNA, the CDR3 is TGTGCCAGCAGTCACAGCGGGGGGGCCTCGGCGGAGACCCAGTACTTC. This translates into CASSHSGGASAETQYF.